This TCR beta chain was documented in a study of Graves' ophthalmopathy and Graves' hyperthyroidism. Findings and limits, study-wide: A majority of expanded thyroid clonotypes exceeding 0.001 frequency were likewise present in blood.

As the starting material, roughly 9.8 ml of fresh peripheral blood yielded the PBMCs. This clonotype showed up many times. No antigen is known for it. V shed 5 bases and J 4 bases; nucleotides not matched to a gene: 4. Germline V gene data show CDR1 as PRHDT and CDR2 as FYEKMQ (reference sequence). The CDR3 consists of 13 residues. The study amplified TCR beta CDR3 regions using RNA transcripts. First-round RT-PCR relied on HTBI primers, and a second-round multiplex PCR came next. TCRdb passed the multiplex PCR reads through MiXCR, listing each CDR3 protein once. Of fewer than 600,000 distinct CDR3 sequences listed, over 13% were seen once; the top ten hold about 10%.

The receptor was derived from a woman in her twenties or thirties with Graves' ophthalmopathy. The gene calls are TRBV13 and TRBJ2-5; 7 bases agree with TRBD1. The source material was blood. This CDR3 is CASSTGQIETQYF. The CDR3 nucleotides read TGTGCCAGCAGCACGGGACAGATAGAGACCCAGTACTTC.